This passage covers 16 T cell receptor beta chains from one sample sequenced in a study of blood T cell repertoires in COVID-19. Assay used: immunoSEQ multiplex PCR; TCRdb lists only in-frame clones, some missing. Seen here are roughly 170,000 clones, almost 80% observed once, and the top ten hold 15% to 20%. Sequencing was performed on PBMCs or T cells enriched from blood (not recorded which). These receptors came from a woman between 50 and 59 years old who had recovered from COVID-19.

V gene TRBV9 combines with J gene TRBJ2-1; D perhaps matches TRBD2 (6 bases). Trimming removed 0 bases at V and 2 bases at J, with 12 bases between. This CDR3 is built from 16 residues. Germline V gene lookup returns CDR1 SGDLS and CDR2 YYNGEE. This CDR3 reads CASSVAISGAYNEQFF. DNA of the CDR3: TGTGCCAGCAGCGTAGCAATTAGCGGAGCCTACAATGAGCAGTTCTTC. The full variable domain, completed using reference TRBV9 and TRBJ2-1, is DSGVTQTPKHLITATGQRVTLRCSPRSGDLSVYWYQQSLDQGLQFLIQYYNGEERAKGNILERFSAQQFPDLHSELNLSSLELGDSALYFCASSVAISGAYNEQFFGPGTRLTVL.

The chain combines TRBV7-8 with TRBJ1-3; 7 bases align to TRBD1. The germline V gene encodes CDR1 SGHVS and CDR2 FQNEAQ. The CDR3 covers 16 residues. The ends lost 0 bases at V and 0 bases at J; junction bases unmatched: 2. Here the CDR3 reads CASSLATGTSGNTIYF. In nucleotides, the CDR3 is TGTGCCAGCAGCTTAGCGACAGGGACCTCTGGAAACACCATATATTTT.

V and J are TRBV7-9 and TRBJ1-6; D gene unclear. V gave up 0 bases and J gave up 5 bases, with 8 bases separating them. In germline, CDR1 is SEHNR, CDR2 FQNEAQ (reference sequence). The CDR3 covers 15 residues. The CDR3 loop reads CASSLARTDNSPLHF. CDR3 nucleotides: TGTGCCAGCAGCTTAGCGCGCACCGATAATTCACCCCTCCACTTT.

The V gene is TRBV19, the J gene TRBJ2-2, with TRBD1 as a possible D gene (5 bases). The germline V gene encodes CDR1 LNHDA and CDR2 SQIVND (reference sequence). V lost 10 bases and J 4 bases, leaving 13 bases between the germline ends. The CDR3 sequence is 13 residues long. CDR3 loop: CATSGLGTGELFF. DNA for the CDR3: TGTGCCACCTCAGGGCTCGGCACCGGGGAGCTGTTTTTT.

This clone was seen only a few times. V is TRBV7-6 and J is TRBJ2-2; TRBD2 matches 12 bases. V shed 5 bases, J shed 7 bases, and the junction held 5 bases outside the gene matches. Germline V gives CDR1 SGHVS, CDR2 FNYEAQ. The CDR3 sequence is 15 residues long. The CDR3 nucleotides read TGTGCCAGCAGCGCGACTAGCGGGAGAGGCGGGGAGCTGTTTTTT. This encodes CASSATSGRGGELFF.

This chain connects TRBV9 to TRBJ2-1, with 11 positions matching TRBD2. This CDR3 is built from 17 residues. Germline values: CDR1 SGDLS, CDR2 YYNGEE. With V trimmed by 5 bases and J by 1 base, 8 bases remained unmatched. For the CDR3, the DNA is TGTGCCAGCAGTCCCCCTGCTAGCGGGAGGTCCTACAATGAGCAGTTCTTC. Translating gives CASSPPASGRSYNEQFF. The entire variable domain, with the rest obtained from reference TRBV9 and TRBJ2-1, is as follows: DSGVTQTPKHLITATGQRVTLRCSPRSGDLSVYWYQQSLDQGLQFLIQYYNGEERAKGNILERFSAQQFPDLHSELNLSSLELGDSALYFCASSPPASGRSYNEQFFGPGTRLTVL.

J is TRBJ2-1 and V is TRBV28; 7 bases match TRBD2. Germline CDR1 is MDHEN and CDR2 is SYDVKM. V was clipped by 0 bases and J by 0 bases; unmatched bases: 20. This CDR3 region has 22 residues. The CDR3 region has the DNA TGTGCCAGCAGTTTATGGGGGAGTAGGCTAGCGGTGGTGGGAGGCTCCTACAATGAGCAGTTCTTC. It translates to CASSLWGSRLAVVGGSYNEQFF. The full variable domain, completed using reference TRBV28 and TRBJ2-1, is DVKVTQSSRYLVKRTGEKVFLECVQDMDHENMFWYRQDPGLGLRLIYFSYDVKMKEKGDIPEGYSVSREKKERFSLILESASTNQTSMYLCASSLWGSRLAVVGGSYNEQFFGPGTRLTVL.

The rearrangement joins TRBV28 to TRBJ2-7; weak D call: TRBD1 (6 bases). The V gene lost 2 bases and the J gene lost 6 bases, with 11 bases spanning the gap. CDR1 and CDR2 from the germline V gene are MDHEN and SYDVKM. The length of the CDR3 is 13 residues. The CDR3 DNA sequence: TGTGCCAGCAGTTTAGGCGTCAGGGGCGAGCAGTACTTC. It yields the protein CASSLGVRGEQYF. Combining the CDR3 with reference TRBV28 and TRBJ2-7 gives the whole variable domain DVKVTQSSRYLVKRTGEKVFLECVQDMDHENMFWYRQDPGLGLRLIYFSYDVKMKEKGDIPEGYSVSREKKERFSLILESASTNQTSMYLCASSLGVRGEQYFGPGTRLTVT.

This rearrangement joins TRBV19 to TRBJ2-1; 8 bases align to TRBD2. Germline V gene data show CDR1 as LNHDA and CDR2 as SQIVND (reference sequence). With 2 bases clipped from V and 6 bases from J, the junction kept 6 bases outside the gene matches. The CDR3 extends over 15 amino acids. DNA of the CDR3: TGTGCCAGTAGTATATTTGCGGGAGGATCCAATGAGCAGTTCTTC. Its protein is CASSIFAGGSNEQFF.

The rearrangement uses TRBV2 and TRBJ2-2; a possible D gene is TRBD2 (6 bases). Germline V gene lookup returns CDR1 SNHLY and CDR2 FYNNEI. Trimming stripped 5 bases from V and 4 bases from J, with 11 bases between. CDR3 length: 14 residues. CDR3 nucleotide sequence: TGTGCCAGCAGTTCCGGGACTTTCACCGGGGAGCTGTTTTTT. This gives the protein CASSSGTFTGELFF.

V gene TRBV12-3 or TRBV12-4 combines with J gene TRBJ1-1; D may be TRBD1 (6 bases). Trimming shortened V by 6 bases and J by 1 base, and 9 bases separated the two germline ends. This CDR3 region has 13 residues. In nucleotides, the CDR3 is TGTGCCAGCAGCCTAGGGGGGAACACTGAAGCTTTCTTT. This encodes CASSLGGNTEAFF.

The V call is TRBV30, the J call TRBJ1-5, with D perhaps TRBD1 (6 bases). Germline V gives CDR1 GTSNPN, CDR2 SVGIG (reference sequence). The CDR3 has 14 residues. V was shortened by 0 bases and J by 4 bases, with 10 bases between the two germline ends. CDR3 sequence: CAWSVGARNQPQHF. DNA for the CDR3: TGTGCCTGGAGTGTGGGGGCTCGAAATCAGCCCCAGCATTTT.

This clone was detected a few times. The chain has TRBV5-1 and TRBJ1-2, with 7 bases aligning to TRBD1. The CDR3 consists of 13 residues. CDR1 and CDR2 from the germline V gene are SGHRS and YFSETQ. V lost 4 bases, J lost 6 bases, and 6 bases stayed unmatched. Here the CDR3 DNA reads TGCGCCAGCAGCCTCGGGACAGTGGATGGCTACACCTTC. Its protein product is CASSLGTVDGYTF. Using reference TRBV5-1 and TRBJ1-2 for the parts outside the CDR3, the full variable domain is KAGVTQTPRYLIKTRGQQVTLSCSPISGHRSVSWYQQTPGQGLQFLFEYFSETQRNKGNFPGRFSGRQFSNSRSEMNVSTLELGDSALYLCASSLGTVDGYTFGSGTRLTVV.

The chain is built from TRBV5-5 and TRBJ1-4; no definite D call. Germline V lookup: CDR1 SGHKS, CDR2 YYEKEE (reference sequence). The CDR3 runs to 15 residues. The V end lost 2 bases, the J end lost 0 bases, and 8 bases lay between the germline ends. CDR3 amino acids: CASSLRGTTNEKLFF. The DNA for the CDR3 is TGTGCCAGCAGCTTACGAGGTACAACTAATGAAAAACTGTTTTTT.

The J gene is TRBJ2-7, the V gene TRBV5-4; a weak D match, TRBD1 (6 bases). CDR1 is SGHNT, CDR2 YYREEE, per germline (reference sequence). The CDR3 spans 15 residues. V gave up 2 bases and J gave up 6 bases, with 18 bases separating them. CDR3 DNA sequence: TGTGCCAGCAGCTTTTACCAGACAGGTGTCATCGAGCAGTACTTC. Its translation is CASSFYQTGVIEQYF. The whole variable domain, remainder taken from reference TRBV5-4 and TRBJ2-7, is ETGVTQSPTHLIKTRGQQVTLRCSSQSGHNTVSWYQQALGQGPQFIFQYYREEENGRGNFPPRFSGLQFPNYSSELNVNALELDDSALYLCASSFYQTGVIEQYFGPGTRLTVT.

The chain carries TRBV28 and TRBJ1-2; 7 bases are shared with TRBD1. Germline loops: CDR1 MDHEN, CDR2 SYDVKM. V was pared by 6 bases and J by 5 bases, with 15 bases of the junction left unmatched. CDR3 length equals 16 residues. This chain's CDR3 is CASSQSDRQGGYGYTF. The DNA for the CDR3 is TGTGCCAGCAGCCAGTCGGACAGGCAGGGGGGATATGGCTACACCTTC.